Presented here are 7 T cell receptor beta chains from one specimen sequenced in a study of T cell responses to AZD1222 COVID-19 vaccine. Some clones are missing from TCRdb's copy, which holds only in-frame ones; the method was immunoSEQ multiplex PCR. The top ten clones hold 7% to 9% of a sample with 85,000 to 130,000 clones, 90% of them seen once. The specimen comprised peripheral blood, sampled 28 days after the second AZD1222 dose. The receptors derive from an adult who received the AZD1222 COVID-19 vaccine.

This clone appeared a single time. The rearrangement joins TRBV7-2 to TRBJ2-5; D gene unclear. The germline gives CDR1 SGHTA, CDR2 FQGNSA. Trimming pared 6 bases from V and 7 bases from J, leaving 21 bases between. The CDR3 spans 15 residues. Here the CDR3 reads CASSPKGRIHGTQYF. The CDR3 bases are TGTGCCAGCAGTCCAAAGGGCCGGATCCACGGGACCCAGTACTTC.

In its sample, this clone was seen a few times. V is TRBV19 and J is TRBJ1-2; unclear D gene. With 10 bases removed from V and 7 bases from J, the gap between germline ends came to 13 bases. CDR1 is LNHDA, CDR2 SQIVND, per germline (reference sequence). The CDR3 runs to 11 residues. CDR3 nucleotide sequence: TGTGCCATACGAACGAAGGGTGGCTACACCTTC. Translation gives CAIRTKGGYTF. The whole variable domain, remainder taken from reference TRBV19 and TRBJ1-2, is DGGITQSPKYLFRKEGQNVTLSCEQNLNHDAMYWYRQDPGQGLRLIYYSQIVNDFQKGDIAEGYSVSREKKESFPLTVTSAQKNPTAFYLCAIRTKGGYTFGSGTRLTVV.

This clone was seen a single time. The genes are TRBV7-2 and TRBJ1-2; 8 bases line up with TRBD1. Unmatched junction bases numbered 6, after V lost 1 base and J lost 5 bases. CDR3 length equals 15 residues. Germline V gene data show CDR1 as SGHTA and CDR2 as FQGNSA. CDR3 sequence: CASSLGQGARYGYTF. CDR3 nucleotide sequence: TGTGCCAGCAGCTTAGGGCAGGGGGCGCGGTATGGCTACACCTTC.

V and J are TRBV3-1 (or the pseudogene TRBV3-2) and TRBJ1-2, with 9 positions matching TRBD1. With V trimmed by 1 base and J by 2 bases, 2 bases remained unmatched. Germline CDR1 is LGHDT and CDR2 is YNNKEL (reference sequence). CDR3 length equals 15 residues. CDR3 bases: TGTGCCAGCAGCCAAGTTGGGACAGGGAACTATGGCTACACCTTC. It is translated as CASSQVGTGNYGYTF.

The chain is built from TRBV12-3 or TRBV12-4 and TRBJ1-5; D gene uncertain. This CDR3 has 12 residues. Deletions cut 6 bases from V and 5 bases from J, with 8 bases between. In DNA, the CDR3 is TGTGCCAGCAGGTTTTCCGATCAGCCCCAGCATTTT. It translates to CASRFSDQPQHF.

The chain joins TRBV6-5 to TRBJ1-2; TRBD1 matches at 10 bases. Losses at the gene ends were 4 bases for V and 7 bases for J; bases not matched to a gene: 9. The CDR3 totals 15 residues. Looked up from germline, CDR1 is MNHEY and CDR2 is SVGAGI. The CDR3: CASSLPGQGSGGYTF. The DNA for the CDR3 is TGTGCCAGCAGTTTACCGGGACAGGGGTCTGGTGGCTACACCTTC.

The chain recombines TRBV7-8 with TRBJ2-5, with 9 bases lining up with TRBD2. Per germline, CDR1 SGHVS and CDR2 FQNEAQ. The CDR3 totals 16 residues. V lost 2 bases and J lost 5; bases outside the gene matches: 9. The CDR3 DNA reads TGTGCCAGCAGCTTACGGCGGGGGGGCCATCGGGAGACCCAGTACTTC. It codes for CASSLRRGGHRETQYF.